At least ten counts were recorded for the clone carrying this TCR beta chain. The data originate from a study of regulatory T cells in long-lasting Graves disease. Time point here: persistent/refractory GD, antithyroid drugs over 5 years with positive TRAb. PBMCs provided the RNA from which the TCR library was made. The germline V gene has CDR1 MNHNS and CDR2 SASEGT. The CDR3 spans 12 residues. V gave up 4 bases and J gave up 5 bases, with 8 bases separating them. The TCR beta library used iRepertoire HTBI primers with Arm-PCR amplification of CDR3. TCRdb re-derived calls from the multiplex PCR reads in MiXCR, one entry per CDR3 protein. The sample lists around 460,000 distinct CDR3 sequences; under 25% were seen once.

V and J are TRBV6-1 and TRBJ2-5; D might be TRBD2 (5 bases). The starting material was peripheral blood mononuclear cells (PBMCs), obtained when the disease was refractory, from a patient treated with antithyroid drugs. This TCR came from a female donor with Graves disease. This chain's CDR3 is CASSGGSETQYF. CDR3 in DNA: TGTGCCAGCAGTGGCGGGTCGGAGACCCAGTACTTC.